The TCR beta chain described here comes from a study of cytomegalovirus exposure and HLA in healthy donors. Study as a whole: Later, an analysis reported that the 95 to 150 validation repertoires had used the same platform as the roughly 720 first-cohort repertoires. Whole-study results and caveats: The study labeled about 160 TCR beta chains cytomegalovirus-associated. A few chains tied to CMV proved CMV antigen-specific in vitro. First-cohort TCR clusters were later found to tend to co-occur in the 120 or so validation repertoires.

Points on this clone: Its antigen is currently unknown.

The V gene end was trimmed by 5 bases and the J gene end by 6 bases; junction bases not matched to a gene: 7. This CDR3 comprises 15 residues. Germline CDR1 reads SGHTA; CDR2 reads FQGNSA. TCRdb's table, derived via immunoSEQ multiplex PCR, lists solely in-frame clones and lacks some. The sample consists of 120,000 or so clones, approximately 90% of them appearing once. Material: PBMCs. The V gene is TRBV7-2, the J gene TRBJ1-5; 10 bases align to TRBD1. The clonotype originates from a young woman in good health and CMV-seronegative. In nucleotides, the CDR3 is TGTGCCAGCAGCCCATGGACAGGGGGAGGTCAGCCCCAGCATTTT. Translating it yields CASSPWTGGGQPQHF.